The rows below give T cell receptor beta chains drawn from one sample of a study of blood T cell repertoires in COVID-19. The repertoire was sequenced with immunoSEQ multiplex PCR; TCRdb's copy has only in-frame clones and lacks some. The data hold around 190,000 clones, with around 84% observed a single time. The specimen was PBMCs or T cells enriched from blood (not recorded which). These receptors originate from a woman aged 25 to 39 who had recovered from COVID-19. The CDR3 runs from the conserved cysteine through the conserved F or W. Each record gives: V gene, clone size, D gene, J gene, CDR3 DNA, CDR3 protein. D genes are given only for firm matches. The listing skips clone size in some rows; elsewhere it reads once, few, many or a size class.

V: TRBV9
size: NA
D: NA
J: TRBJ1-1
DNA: TGTGCCAGCAGCGCCCCCCCCGGCACTGAAGCTTTCTTT
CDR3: CASSAPPGTEAFF

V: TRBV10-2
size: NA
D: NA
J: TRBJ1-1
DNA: TGCGCCAGCAGTGAGGGAGCGGCTGAAGCTTTCTTT
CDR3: CASSEGAAEAFF

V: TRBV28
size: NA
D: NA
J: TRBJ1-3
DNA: TGTGCCAGCAGCTCACAGGGAAGCTCTGGAAACACCATATATTTT
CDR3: CASSSQGSSGNTIYF

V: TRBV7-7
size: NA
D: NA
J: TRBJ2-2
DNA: TGTGCTAGCAGCTTCGGGGATTCCGGGGAGCTGTTTTTT
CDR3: CASSFGDSGELFF

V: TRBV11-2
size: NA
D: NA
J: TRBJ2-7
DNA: TGTGCCAGCAGCCCCCGGGTCCAACTAGCCTACGAGCAGTACTTC
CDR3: CASSPRVQLAYEQYF

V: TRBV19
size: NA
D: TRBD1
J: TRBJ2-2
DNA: TGTGCCAGTAGGGGGTGGGAGACAGGGGCGGCCGGGGAGCTGTTTTTT
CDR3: CASRGWETGAAGELFF

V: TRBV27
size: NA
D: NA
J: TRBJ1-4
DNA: TGTGCCAGCAGTTTATTCCAGGGAAATGAAAAACTGTTTTTT
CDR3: CASSLFQGNEKLFF

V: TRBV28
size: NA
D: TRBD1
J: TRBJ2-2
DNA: TGTGCCACGTTCCGGGACAGGGTCACCGGGGAGCTGTTTTTT
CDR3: CATFRDRVTGELFF

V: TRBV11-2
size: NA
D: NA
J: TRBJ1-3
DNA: TGTGCCAGCAGCTTACCCGGGATCAACACCATATATTTT
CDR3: CASSLPGINTIYF

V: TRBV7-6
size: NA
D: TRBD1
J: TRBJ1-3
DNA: TGTGCCAGCAGCTTAGCCCAGGGGGGTATTGCTGGAAACACCATATATTTT
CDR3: CASSLAQGGIAGNTIYF

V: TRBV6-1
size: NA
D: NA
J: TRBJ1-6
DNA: TGTGCCAGCAGTGAAGCCCCAGGTAATTCACCCCTCCACTTT
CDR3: CASSEAPGNSPLHF

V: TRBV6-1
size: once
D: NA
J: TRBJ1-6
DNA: TGTGCCAGCAGTGAGCGGTCACCCCTCCACTTT
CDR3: CASSERSPLHF

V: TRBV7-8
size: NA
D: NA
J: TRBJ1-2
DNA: TGTGCCAGCAGCGGGCGGGGGACTTGGGAAGGCTACACCTTC
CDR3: CASSGRGTWEGYTF

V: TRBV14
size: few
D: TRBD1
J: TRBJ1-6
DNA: TGTGCCAGCAGCCGGTCAGGGGGAATTCGTAATTCACCCCTCCACTTT
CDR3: CASSRSGGIRNSPLHF

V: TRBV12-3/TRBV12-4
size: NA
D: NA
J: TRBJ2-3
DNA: TGTGCCAGCAGTTTACGTATAGATACGCAGTATTTT
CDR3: CASSLRIDTQYF

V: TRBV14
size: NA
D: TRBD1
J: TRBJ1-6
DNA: TGTGCCAGCAGCCAAGAGACAGGGGGTTCACCCCTCCACTTT
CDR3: CASSQETGGSPLHF

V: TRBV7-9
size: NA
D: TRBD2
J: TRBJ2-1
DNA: TGTGCCAGCAGCCGACTAGCGGCGTACAATGAGCAGTTCTTC
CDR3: CASSRLAAYNEQFF

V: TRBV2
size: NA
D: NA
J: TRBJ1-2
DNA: TGTGCCAGCAGTGAAGTTCGGACAGTCTATGGCTACACCTTC
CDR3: CASSEVRTVYGYTF

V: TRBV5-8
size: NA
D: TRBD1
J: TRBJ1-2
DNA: TGTGCCAGCAGCTTGTTCCCCGGGACAGGGGGGAAAGGGTATGGCTACACCTTC
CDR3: CASSLFPGTGGKGYGYTF

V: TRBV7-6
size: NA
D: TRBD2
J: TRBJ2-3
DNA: TGTGCCAGCAGCTTAGACGGACTAGCGGGGGGGCTTAGCACAGATACGCAGTATTTT
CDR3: CASSLDGLAGGLSTDTQYF

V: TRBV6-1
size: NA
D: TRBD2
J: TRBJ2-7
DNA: TGTGCCAGCAGTGAACCGAGCGGGAGGTTATACGAGCAGTACTTC
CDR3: CASSEPSGRLYEQYF

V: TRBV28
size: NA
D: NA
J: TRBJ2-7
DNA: TGTGCCAGCAGTTTCCCGGTCTCCTCCTACGAGCAGTACTTC
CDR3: CASSFPVSSYEQYF

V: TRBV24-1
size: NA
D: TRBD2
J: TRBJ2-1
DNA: TGTGCCACCAGTGAGATCGGGACTAGCGAGTACAATGAGCAGTTCTTC
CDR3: CATSEIGTSEYNEQFF

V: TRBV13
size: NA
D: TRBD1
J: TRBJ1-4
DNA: TGTGCCAGCAGCTTGAGGGACAGGGGAGTACTGTTTTTT
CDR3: CASSLRDRGVLFF

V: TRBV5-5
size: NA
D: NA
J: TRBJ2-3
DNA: TGTGCCAGCAGCTTATACATCTCCACAGATACGCAGTATTTT
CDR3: CASSLYISTDTQYF

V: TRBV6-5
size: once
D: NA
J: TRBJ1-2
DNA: TGTGCCAGCAGTTCCGGCGGGGTGCTGAGTGGTTATGGCTACACCTTC
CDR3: CASSSGGVLSGYGYTF

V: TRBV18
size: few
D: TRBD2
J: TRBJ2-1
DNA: TGTGCCAGCTCACCACCGATAGCGGGGGTTCTCTACAATGAGCAGTTCTTC
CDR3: CASSPPIAGVLYNEQFF